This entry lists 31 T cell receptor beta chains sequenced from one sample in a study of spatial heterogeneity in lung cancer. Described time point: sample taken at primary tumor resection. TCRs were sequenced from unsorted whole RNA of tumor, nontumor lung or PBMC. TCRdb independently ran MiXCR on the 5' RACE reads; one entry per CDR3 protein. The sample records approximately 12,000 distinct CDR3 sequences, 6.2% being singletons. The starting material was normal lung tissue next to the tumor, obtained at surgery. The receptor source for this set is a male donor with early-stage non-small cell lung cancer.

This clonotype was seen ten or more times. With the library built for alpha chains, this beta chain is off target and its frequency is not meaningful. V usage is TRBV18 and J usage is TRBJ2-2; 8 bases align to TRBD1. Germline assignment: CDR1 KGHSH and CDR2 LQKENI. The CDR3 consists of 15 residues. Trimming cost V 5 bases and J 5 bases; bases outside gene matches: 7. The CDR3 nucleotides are TGTGCCAGCTCATCCTCAGGGGGCAGGACCGGGGAGCTGTTTTTT. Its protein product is CASSSSGGRTGELFF.

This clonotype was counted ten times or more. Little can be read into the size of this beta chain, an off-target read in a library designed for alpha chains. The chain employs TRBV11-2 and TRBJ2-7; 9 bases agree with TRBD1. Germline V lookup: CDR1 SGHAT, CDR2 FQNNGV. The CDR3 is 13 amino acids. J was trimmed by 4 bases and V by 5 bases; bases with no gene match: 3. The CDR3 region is CASSRDRDYEQYF. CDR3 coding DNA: TGTGCCAGCAGCCGGGACAGGGATTACGAGCAGTACTTC.

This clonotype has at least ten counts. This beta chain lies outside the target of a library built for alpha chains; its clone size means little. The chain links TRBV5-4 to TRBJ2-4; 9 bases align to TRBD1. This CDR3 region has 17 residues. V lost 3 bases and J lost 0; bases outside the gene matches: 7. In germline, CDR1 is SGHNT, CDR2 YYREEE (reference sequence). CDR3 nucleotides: TGTGCCAGCAGCTCACCGGGACAGGGTGAAGCCAAAAACATTCAGTACTTC. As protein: CASSSPGQGEAKNIQYF.

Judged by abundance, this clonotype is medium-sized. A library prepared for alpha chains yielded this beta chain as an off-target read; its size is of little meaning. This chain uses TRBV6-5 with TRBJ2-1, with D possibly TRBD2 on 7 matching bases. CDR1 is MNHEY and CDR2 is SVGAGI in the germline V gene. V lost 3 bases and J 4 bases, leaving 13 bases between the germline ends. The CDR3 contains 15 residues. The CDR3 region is CASSYQGGVYNEQFF. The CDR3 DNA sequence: TGTGCCAGCAGTTATCAAGGGGGGGTGTACAATGAGCAGTTCTTC.

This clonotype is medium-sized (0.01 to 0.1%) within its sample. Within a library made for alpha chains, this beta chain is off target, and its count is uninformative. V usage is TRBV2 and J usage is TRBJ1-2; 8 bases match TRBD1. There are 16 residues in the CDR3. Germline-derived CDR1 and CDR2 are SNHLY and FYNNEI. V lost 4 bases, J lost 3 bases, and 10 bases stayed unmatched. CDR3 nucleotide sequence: TGTGCCAGCAGTGTTCCCCGGGACAGGAACTACTATGGCTACACCTTC. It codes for CASSVPRDRNYYGYTF.

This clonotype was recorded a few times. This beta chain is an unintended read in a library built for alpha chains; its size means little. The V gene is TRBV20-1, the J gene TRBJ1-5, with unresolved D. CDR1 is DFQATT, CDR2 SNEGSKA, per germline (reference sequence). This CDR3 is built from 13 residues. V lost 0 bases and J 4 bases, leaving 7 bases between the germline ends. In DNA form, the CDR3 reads TGCAGTGCTAGAGAACAGCTAAATCAGCCCCAGCATTTT. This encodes CSAREQLNQPQHF.

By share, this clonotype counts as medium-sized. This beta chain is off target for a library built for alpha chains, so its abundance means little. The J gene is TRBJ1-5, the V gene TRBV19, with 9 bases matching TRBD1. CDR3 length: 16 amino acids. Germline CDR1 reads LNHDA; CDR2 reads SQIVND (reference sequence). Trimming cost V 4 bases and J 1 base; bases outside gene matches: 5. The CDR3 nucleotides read TGTGCCAGTAGTACCGGGACAGGGTCGAGCAATCAGCCCCAGCATTTT. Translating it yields CASSTGTGSSNQPQHF.

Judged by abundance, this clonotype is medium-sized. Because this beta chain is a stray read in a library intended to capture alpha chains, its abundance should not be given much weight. CDR3 in DNA: TGCGCCAGCAGCTTGGGAGATTCGGGGAGGGCTGAAGCTTTCTTT. Translated, it gives CASSLGDSGRAEAFF. This chain connects TRBV5-1 to TRBJ1-1; no reliable D call. The CDR3 consists of 15 residues. Germline values: CDR1 SGHRS, CDR2 YFSETQ. Trimming took off 0 bases at V and 6 bases at J, with 15 bases between the two ends.

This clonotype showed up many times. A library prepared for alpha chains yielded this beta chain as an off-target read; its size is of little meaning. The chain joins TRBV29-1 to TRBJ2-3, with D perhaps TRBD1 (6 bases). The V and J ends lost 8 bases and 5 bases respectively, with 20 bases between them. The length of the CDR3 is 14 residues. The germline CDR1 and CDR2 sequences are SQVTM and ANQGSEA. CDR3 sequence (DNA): TGCAGCTCAGGATACCGACAGGCCCGAGATACGCAGTATTTT. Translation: CSSGYRQARDTQYF.

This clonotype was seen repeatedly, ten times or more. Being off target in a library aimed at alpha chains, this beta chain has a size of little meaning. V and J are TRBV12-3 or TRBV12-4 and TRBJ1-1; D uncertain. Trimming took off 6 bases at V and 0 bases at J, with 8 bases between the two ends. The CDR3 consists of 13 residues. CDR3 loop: CASRQEMNTEAFF. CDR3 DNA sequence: TGTGCCAGCAGGCAGGAAATGAACACTGAAGCTTTCTTT.

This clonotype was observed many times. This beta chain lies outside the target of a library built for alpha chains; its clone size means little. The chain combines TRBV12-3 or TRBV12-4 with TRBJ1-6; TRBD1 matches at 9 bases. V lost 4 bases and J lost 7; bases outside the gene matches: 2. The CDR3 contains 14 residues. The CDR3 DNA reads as TGTGCCAGCAGTTCCGGGACAGGGAATTCACCCCTCCACTTT. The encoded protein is CASSSGTGNSPLHF.

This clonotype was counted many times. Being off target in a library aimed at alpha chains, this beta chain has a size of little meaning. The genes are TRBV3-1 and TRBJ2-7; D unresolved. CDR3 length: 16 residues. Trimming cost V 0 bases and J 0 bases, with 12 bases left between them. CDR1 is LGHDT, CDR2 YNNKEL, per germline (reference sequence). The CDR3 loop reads CASSQDQVFSSYEQYF. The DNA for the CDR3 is TGTGCCAGCAGCCAAGATCAAGTCTTTAGCTCCTACGAGCAGTACTTC.

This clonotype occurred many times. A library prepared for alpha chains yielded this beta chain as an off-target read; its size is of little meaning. In DNA form, the CDR3 reads TGTGCCAGCAGCCCCCTGGACAGGGGGAATCAGCCCCAGCATTTT. This codes for CASSPLDRGNQPQHF. The V and J genes are TRBV27 and TRBJ1-5; 10 nucleotides agree with TRBD1. Germline loops: CDR1 MNHEY, CDR2 SMNVEV (reference sequence). The CDR3 runs 15 residues. The V segment lost 6 bases and the J segment 4 bases; nucleotides outside the gene matches: 6.

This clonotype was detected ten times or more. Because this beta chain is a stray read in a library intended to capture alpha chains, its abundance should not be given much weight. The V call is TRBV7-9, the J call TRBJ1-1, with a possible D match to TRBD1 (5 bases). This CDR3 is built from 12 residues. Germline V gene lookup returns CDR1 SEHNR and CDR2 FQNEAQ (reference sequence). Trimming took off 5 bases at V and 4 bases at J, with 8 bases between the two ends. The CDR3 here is CASSPGGTEAFF. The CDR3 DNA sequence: TGTGCCAGCAGCCCTGGGGGCACTGAAGCTTTCTTT. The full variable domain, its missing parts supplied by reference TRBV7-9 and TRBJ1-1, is DTGVSQNPRHKITKRGQNVTFRCDPISEHNRLYWYRQTLGQGPEFLTYFQNEAQLEKSRLLSDRFSAERPKGSFSTLEIQRTEQGDSAMYLCASSPGGTEAFFGQGTRLTVV.

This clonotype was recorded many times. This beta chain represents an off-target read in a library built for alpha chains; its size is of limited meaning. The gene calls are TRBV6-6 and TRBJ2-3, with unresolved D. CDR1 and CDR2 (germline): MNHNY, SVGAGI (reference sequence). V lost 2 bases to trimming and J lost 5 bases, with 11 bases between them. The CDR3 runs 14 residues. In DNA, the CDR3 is TGTGCCAGCAGTTACACCGGACCGCAAGATACGCAGTATTTT. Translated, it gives CASSYTGPQDTQYF.

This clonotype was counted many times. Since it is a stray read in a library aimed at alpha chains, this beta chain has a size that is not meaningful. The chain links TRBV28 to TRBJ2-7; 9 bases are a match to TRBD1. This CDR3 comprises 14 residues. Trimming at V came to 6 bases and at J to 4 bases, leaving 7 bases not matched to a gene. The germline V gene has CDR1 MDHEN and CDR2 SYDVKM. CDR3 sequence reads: CASSPATGGYEQYF. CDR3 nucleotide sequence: TGTGCCAGCAGCCCTGCGACAGGGGGGTACGAGCAGTACTTC. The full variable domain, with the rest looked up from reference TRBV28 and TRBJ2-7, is DVKVTQSSRYLVKRTGEKVFLECVQDMDHENMFWYRQDPGLGLRLIYFSYDVKMKEKGDIPEGYSVSREKKERFSLILESASTNQTSMYLCASSPATGGYEQYFGPGTRLTVT.

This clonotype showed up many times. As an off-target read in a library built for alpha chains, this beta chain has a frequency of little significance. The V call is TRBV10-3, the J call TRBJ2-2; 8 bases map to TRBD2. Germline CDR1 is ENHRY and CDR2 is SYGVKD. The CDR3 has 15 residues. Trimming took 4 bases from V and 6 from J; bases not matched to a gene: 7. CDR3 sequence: CAISGGLAGSGELFF. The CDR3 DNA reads TGTGCCATCAGTGGAGGACTAGCCGGTTCCGGGGAGCTGTTTTTT.

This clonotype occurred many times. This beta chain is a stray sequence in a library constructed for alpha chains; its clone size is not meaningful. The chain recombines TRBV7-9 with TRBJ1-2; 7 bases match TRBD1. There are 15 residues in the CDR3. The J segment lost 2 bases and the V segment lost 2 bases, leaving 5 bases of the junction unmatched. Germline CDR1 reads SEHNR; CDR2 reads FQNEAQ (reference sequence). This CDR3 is CASSLTGEWNYGYTF. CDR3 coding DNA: TGTGCCAGCAGCTTAACAGGGGAATGGAACTATGGCTACACCTTC.

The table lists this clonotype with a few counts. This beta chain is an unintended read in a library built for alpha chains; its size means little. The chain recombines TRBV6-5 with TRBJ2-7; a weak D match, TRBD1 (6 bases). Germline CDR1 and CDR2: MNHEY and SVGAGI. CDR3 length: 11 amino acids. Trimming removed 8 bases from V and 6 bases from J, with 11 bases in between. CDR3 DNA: TGTGCCAGCCTGGGGGCGGGCGAGCAGTACTTC. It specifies CASLGAGEQYF.

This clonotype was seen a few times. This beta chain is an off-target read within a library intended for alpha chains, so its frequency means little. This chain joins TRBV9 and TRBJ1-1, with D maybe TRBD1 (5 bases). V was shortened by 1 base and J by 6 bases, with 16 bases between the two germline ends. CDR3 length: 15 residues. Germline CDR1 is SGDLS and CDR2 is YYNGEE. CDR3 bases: TGTGCCAGCAGCGTAAGGGGCCACGGACCTGCTGAAGCTTTCTTT. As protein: CASSVRGHGPAEAFF.

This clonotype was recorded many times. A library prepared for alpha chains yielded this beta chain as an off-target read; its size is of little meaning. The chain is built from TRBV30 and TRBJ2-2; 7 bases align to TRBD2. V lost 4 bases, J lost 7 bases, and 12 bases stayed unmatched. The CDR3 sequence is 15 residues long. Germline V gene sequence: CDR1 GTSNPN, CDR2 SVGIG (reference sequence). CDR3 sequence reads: CAWTEGGRALGELFF. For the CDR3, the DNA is TGTGCCTGGACCGAGGGTGGGAGGGCCCTCGGGGAGCTGTTTTTT.

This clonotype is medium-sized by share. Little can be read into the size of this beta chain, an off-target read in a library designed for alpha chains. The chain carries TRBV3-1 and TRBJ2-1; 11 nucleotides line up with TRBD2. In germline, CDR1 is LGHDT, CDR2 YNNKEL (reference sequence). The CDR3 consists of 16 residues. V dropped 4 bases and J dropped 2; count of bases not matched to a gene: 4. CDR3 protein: CASSLSGRATYNEQFF. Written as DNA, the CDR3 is TGTGCCAGCAGCCTTAGCGGGAGGGCCACCTACAATGAGCAGTTCTTC.

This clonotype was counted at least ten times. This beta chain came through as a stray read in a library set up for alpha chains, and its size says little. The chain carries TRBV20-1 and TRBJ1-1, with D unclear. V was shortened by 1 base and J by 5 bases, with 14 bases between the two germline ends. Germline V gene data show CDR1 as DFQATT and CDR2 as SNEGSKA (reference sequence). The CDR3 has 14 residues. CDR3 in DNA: TGCAGTGCTAGAGGACTGGGAAAAGGTACTGAAGCTTTCTTT. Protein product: CSARGLGKGTEAFF.

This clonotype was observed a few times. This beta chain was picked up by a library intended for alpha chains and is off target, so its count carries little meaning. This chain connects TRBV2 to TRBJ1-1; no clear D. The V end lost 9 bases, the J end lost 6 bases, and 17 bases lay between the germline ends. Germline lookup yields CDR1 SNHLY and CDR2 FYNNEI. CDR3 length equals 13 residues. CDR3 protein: CASSLGPAAEAFF. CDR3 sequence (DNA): TGTGCCAGTTCCTTGGGCCCTGCCGCTGAAGCTTTCTTT.

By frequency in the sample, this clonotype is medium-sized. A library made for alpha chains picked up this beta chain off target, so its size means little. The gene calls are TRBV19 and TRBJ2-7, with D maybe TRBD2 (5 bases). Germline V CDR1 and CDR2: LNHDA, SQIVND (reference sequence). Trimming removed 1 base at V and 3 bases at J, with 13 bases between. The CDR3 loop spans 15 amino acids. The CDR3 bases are TGTGCCAGTAGTATAGGGGAGTACCCGGGCTACGAGCAGTACTTC. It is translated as CASSIGEYPGYEQYF.

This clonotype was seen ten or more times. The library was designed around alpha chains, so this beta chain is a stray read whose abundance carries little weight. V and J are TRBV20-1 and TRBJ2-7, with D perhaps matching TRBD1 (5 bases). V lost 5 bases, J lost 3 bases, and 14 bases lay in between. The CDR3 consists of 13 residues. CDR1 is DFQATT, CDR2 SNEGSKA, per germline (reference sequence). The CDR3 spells CSAQHRLGYEQYF. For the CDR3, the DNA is TGCAGTGCTCAACACAGGTTAGGCTACGAGCAGTACTTC.

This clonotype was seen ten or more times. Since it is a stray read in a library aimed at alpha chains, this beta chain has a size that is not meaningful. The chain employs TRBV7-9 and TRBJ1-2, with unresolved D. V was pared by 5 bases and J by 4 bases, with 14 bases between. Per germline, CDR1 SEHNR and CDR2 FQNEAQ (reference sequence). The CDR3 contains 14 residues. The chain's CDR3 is CASSPSGTLYGYTF. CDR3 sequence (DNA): TGTGCCAGCAGCCCCTCCGGTACTCTCTATGGCTACACCTTC.

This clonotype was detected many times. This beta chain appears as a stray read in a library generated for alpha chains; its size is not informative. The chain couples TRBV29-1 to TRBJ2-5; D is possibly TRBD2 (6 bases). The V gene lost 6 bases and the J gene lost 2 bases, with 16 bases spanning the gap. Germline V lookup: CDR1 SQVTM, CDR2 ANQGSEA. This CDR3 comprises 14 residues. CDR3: CSVTEGLRQETQYF. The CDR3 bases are TGCAGCGTGACTGAGGGACTGCGACAAGAGACCCAGTACTTC.

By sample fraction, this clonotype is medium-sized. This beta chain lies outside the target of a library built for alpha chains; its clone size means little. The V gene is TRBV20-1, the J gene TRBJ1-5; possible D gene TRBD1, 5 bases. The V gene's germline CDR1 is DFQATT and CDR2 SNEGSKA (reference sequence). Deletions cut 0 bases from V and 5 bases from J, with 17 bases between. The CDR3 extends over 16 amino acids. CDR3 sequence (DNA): TGCAGTGCTAGAGATGGGGCGAGGGGAATCGATCAGCCCCAGCATTTT. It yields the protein CSARDGARGIDQPQHF.

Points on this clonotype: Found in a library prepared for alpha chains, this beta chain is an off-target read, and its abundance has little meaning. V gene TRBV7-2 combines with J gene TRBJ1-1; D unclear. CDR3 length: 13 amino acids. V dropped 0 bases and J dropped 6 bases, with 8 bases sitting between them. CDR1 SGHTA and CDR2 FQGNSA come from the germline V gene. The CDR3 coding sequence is TGTGCCAGCAGCTTAGCGCAGGTAGCTGAAGCTTTCTTT. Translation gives CASSLAQVAEAFF. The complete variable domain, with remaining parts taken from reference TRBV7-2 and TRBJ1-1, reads GAGVSQSPSNKVTEKGKDVELRCDPISGHTALYWYRQSLGQGLEFLIYFQGNSAPDKSGLPSDRFSAERTGGSVSTLTIQRTQQEDSAVYLCASSLAQVAEAFFGQGTRLTVV.

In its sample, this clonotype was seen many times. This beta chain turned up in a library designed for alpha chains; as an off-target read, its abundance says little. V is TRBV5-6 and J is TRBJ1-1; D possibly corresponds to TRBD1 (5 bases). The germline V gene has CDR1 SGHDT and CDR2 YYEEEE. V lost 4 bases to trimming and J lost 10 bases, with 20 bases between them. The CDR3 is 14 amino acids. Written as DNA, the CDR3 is TGTGCCAGCAGCAGGGCCGGCGGAGGGGTAGGAGCTTTCTTT. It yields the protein CASSRAGGGVGAFF.